This is a list of T cell receptor beta chains from one sample in a study of breast tumors, draining lymph nodes, adjacent tissues. One entry per CDR3 protein results from TCRdb running MiXCR on the multiplex PCR reads. This sample carries some 150,000 distinct CDR3 sequences, 33% of them seen once, and the ten largest clones take 3% to 4.5%. Sequenced sample: axillary lymph node tissue. The source of these receptors is a female donor with breast cancer. Some clones in this sample may be carry-over from other donors' samples. Each CDR3 is given with its conserved first and last residue. D genes are given only for firm matches. Part of the rows lack a size; the others show once, few, many or a class for expanded clones.

CDR3 protein	clone size	V gene	D gene
CASSPGAGGDSALHF	.	TRBV6-5	.
CATSDPRGRDEQYF	many	TRBV24-1	.
CASSRDRVTEAFF	many	TRBV7-9	TRBD1
CASSEVRTLKGDTQYF	many	TRBV2	.
CASSVGTSGGNTGELFF	many	TRBV9	TRBD2
CATSEFRRGTETQYF	.	TRBV15	TRBD1
CASSYDNLGPAKLFF	many	TRBV7-9	.
CASGRTGTGAADTQYF	many	TRBV19	TRBD1
CASSGRQAFNYGYTF	once	TRBV9	.
CASSVVGGGVTDTQYF	many	TRBV9	.
CASSLGTGGANYGYTF	.	TRBV12-3/TRBV12-4	TRBD1
CATSSQDSNYGYTF	.	TRBV15	.
CASSDLLGDTQYF	.	TRBV2	.
CAMERGRPSYEQYF	many	TRBV30	TRBD2
CASSLGSQGYTEAFF	.	TRBV5-1	TRBD1
CSAPGGGAEKLFF	many	TRBV20-1	.